This entry lists 9 T cell receptor beta chains sequenced from one sample in a study of cytomegalovirus exposure and HLA in healthy donors. Repertoires were generated with immunoSEQ multiplex PCR, while TCRdb's copy carries only in-frame clones and drops some. The table includes roughly 100,000 clones, about 95% detected once. Sequencing used PBMCs. The receptors stem from a young woman in good health and CMV-seronegative.

The chain carries TRBV11-2 and TRBJ1-2, with D maybe TRBD1 (6 bases). V was shortened by 2 bases and J by 6 bases, with 7 bases between the two germline ends. Germline-derived CDR1 and CDR2 are SGHAT and FQNNGV. This CDR3 is built from 12 residues. The chain's CDR3 is CASSLNRDGYTF. For the CDR3, the DNA is TGTGCCAGCAGCTTAAACAGGGATGGCTACACCTTC.

The J gene is TRBJ2-7, the V gene TRBV2; D is unresolved. With 2 bases removed from V and 0 bases from J, the gap between germline ends came to 8 bases. Germline V gene sequence: CDR1 SNHLY, CDR2 FYNNEI. This CDR3 comprises 14 residues. CDR3 DNA: TGTGCCAGCAGTGAAATGGCTAGCTCCTACGAGCAGTACTTC. It codes for CASSEMASSYEQYF. Complete variable domain (other parts from reference TRBV2 and TRBJ2-7): EPEVTQTPSHQVTQMGQEVILRCVPISNHLYFYWYRQILGQKVEFLVSFYNNEISEKSEIFDDQFSVERPDGSNFTLKIRSTKLEDSAMYFCASSEMASSYEQYFGPGTRLTVT.

The chain couples TRBV14 to TRBJ2-7; D gene ambiguous. There are 14 residues in the CDR3. Trimming removed 3 bases at V and 2 bases at J, with 11 bases between. Germline CDR1 SGHDN, CDR2 FVKESK. The CDR3 here is CASSHIDIPYEQYF. The CDR3 nucleotides read TGTGCCAGCAGCCATATAGACATCCCCTACGAGCAGTACTTC.

The chain is built from TRBV15 and TRBJ1-6; D unresolved. Trimming cost V 1 base and J 5 bases, with 9 bases left between them. Germline CDR1 and CDR2: LNHNV and YYDKDF (reference sequence). CDR3 length: 15 residues. The CDR3 is CATSRGRGNNSPLHF. For the CDR3, the DNA is TGTGCCACCAGCAGAGGTAGAGGTAATAATTCACCCCTCCACTTT.

The chain joins TRBV6-6 to TRBJ1-4, with TRBD1 matching 11 bases. Trimming at V came to 6 bases and at J to 6 bases, leaving 3 bases not matched to a gene. The CDR3 has 14 residues. Per the germline V gene, CDR1 is MNHNY and CDR2 is SVGAGI (reference sequence). Written as DNA, the CDR3 is TGTGCCAGCAGAACGGACAGGGGGCATGAAAAACTGTTTTTT. Protein product: CASRTDRGHEKLFF.

This clone was found once. The chain links TRBV7-9 to TRBJ2-4, with TRBD2 matching 14 bases. J was trimmed by 2 bases and V by 5 bases; bases with no gene match: 11. Germline V gene lookup returns CDR1 SEHNR and CDR2 FQNEAQ (reference sequence). CDR3 length: 19 residues. The CDR3 here is CASSGAGLAGAPSKNIQYF. Here the CDR3 DNA reads TGTGCCAGCAGCGGGGCGGGACTAGCGGGAGCGCCTTCCAAAAACATTCAGTACTTC.

This sequence joins TRBV10-2 and TRBJ2-1, with 8 bases identical to TRBD2. The CDR3 consists of 14 residues. Germline loops: CDR1 WSHSY, CDR2 SAAADI. V was pared by 10 bases and J by 8 bases, with 13 bases of the junction left unmatched. The DNA of the CDR3 is TGCGCCATTCGGAATACGGGAGGGGGAGATGAGCAGTTCTTC. This gives the protein CAIRNTGGGDEQFF.

V usage is TRBV4-1 and J usage is TRBJ2-3, with a possible D match to TRBD2 (5 bases). V shed 0 bases and J shed 0 bases, with 7 bases lying between them. Germline-derived CDR1 and CDR2 are MGHRA and YSYEKL. CDR3 length equals 15 residues. CDR3 sequence reads: CASSQEEASTDTQYF. CDR3 bases: TGCGCCAGCAGCCAAGAGGAGGCTAGCACAGATACGCAGTATTTT.

Only one count was recorded for this clone. V gene TRBV4-3 combines with J gene TRBJ1-5; D ambiguous. Per germline, CDR1 LGHNA and CDR2 YSLEER. This CDR3 is built from 13 residues. The ends were cut back, 3 bases at V and 11 bases at J, with 14 bases in the middle. The CDR3 loop reads CASSQDGGEAQHF. The CDR3 bases are TGCGCCAGCAGCCAGGATGGTGGGGAGGCCCAGCATTTT.